This T cell receptor (beta chain) was identified in a study of post-analysis software for immune sequencing data. General study findings and limits: In patients, roughly 5 TRBV segments were more frequent than in controls, with TRBV5-6, TRBV5-1 and TRBV20-1 among them.

Unique-molecular-identifier-tagged TCR beta cDNA libraries were used. Each CDR3 protein is one row after TCRdb ran MiXCR on the PCR reads. The sample holds approximately 150,000 distinct CDR3 sequences, about 30% seen once. In germline, CDR1 is SGHNT, CDR2 YYREEE (reference sequence). V gave up 3 bases and J gave up 0 bases, with 11 bases separating them. The CDR3 runs to 15 residues. As regards this clonotype: As yet, its antigen is unknown.

The sequencing input was blood. The clonotype originates from a girl aged 10-17 years with multiple sclerosis. The chain uses TRBV5-4 and TRBJ2-3; the D call may be TRBD1 or TRBD2 (5 bases each). The CDR3 DNA follows: TGTGCCAGCAGCTGGGGGACCCCCAGCACAGATACGCAGTATTTT. It encodes CASSWGTPSTDTQYF.